The rows below give T cell receptor beta chains drawn from one sample of a study of blood T cell repertoires in COVID-19. TCRdb's copy holds only in-frame clones and misses some; the assay was immunoSEQ multiplex PCR. The repertoire holds approximately 440,000 clones, with about 90% as singletons. The sample consisted of PBMCs or T cells enriched from blood (not recorded which). The receptor set was obtained from a man aged 18 to 30 who had recovered from COVID-19. The CDR3 runs from the conserved cysteine through the conserved F or W. A D gene is named only where the DNA matches it firmly. A clone size is listed for some rows: how often the clone was seen (once, few, many), or a class if it is expanded.

V: TRBV2; J: TRBJ1-6; D: TRBD1; size: NA; CDR3: CASRGGQGNSPLHF; DNA: TGTGCCAGCAGGGGGGGACAGGGAAATTCACCCCTCCACTTT
V: TRBV27; J: TRBJ2-1; D: TRBD2; size: NA; CDR3: CASSLYGTSGRFNEQFF; DNA: TGTGCCAGCAGTTTATATGGTACTAGCGGAAGGTTCAATGAGCAGTTCTTC
V: TRBV19; J: TRBJ1-4; D: NA; size: NA; CDR3: CASANGRVKSEKLFF; DNA: TGTGCCAGTGCCAATGGGAGGGTAAAGAGTGAAAAACTGTTTTTT
V: TRBV2; J: TRBJ1-1; D: TRBD1; size: NA; CDR3: CASSEIGGLNTEAFF; DNA: TGTGCCAGCAGTGAAATAGGGGGCTTGAACACTGAAGCTTTCTTT
V: TRBV6-1; J: TRBJ1-1; D: NA; size: once; CDR3: CASSENSPEAFF; DNA: TGTGCCAGCAGTGAAAACAGCCCTGAAGCTTTCTTT
V: TRBV7-9; J: TRBJ1-5; D: NA; size: NA; CDR3: CASSRVGEEQPQHF; DNA: TGTGCCAGCAGCCGAGTCGGGGAAGAACAGCCCCAGCATTTT
V: TRBV5-5; J: TRBJ1-1; D: NA; size: NA; CDR3: CASSLSGRNTEAFF; DNA: TGTGCCAGCAGCTTGTCAGGGCGGAACACTGAAGCTTTCTTT
V: TRBV3-1/TRBV3-2; J: TRBJ1-3; D: NA; size: NA; CDR3: CASSQERVSRNTIYF; DNA: TGTGCCAGCAGCCAAGAGAGAGTGAGTAGAAACACCATATATTTT
V: TRBV18; J: TRBJ1-2; D: NA; size: once; CDR3: CASSPPGTLSGYGYTF; DNA: TGTGCCAGCTCACCACCCGGGACATTGTCGGGCTATGGCTACACCTTC
V: TRBV11-2; J: TRBJ1-2; D: NA; size: NA; CDR3: CASSSYRVQGDGYTF; DNA: TGTGCCAGCAGCTCCTACAGGGTACAAGGCGATGGCTACACCTTC
V: TRBV28; J: TRBJ1-3; D: NA; size: NA; CDR3: CASSLGGSGNTIYF; DNA: TGTGCCAGCAGTTTGGGGGGTTCTGGAAACACCATATATTTT
V: TRBV7-3; J: TRBJ2-5; D: NA; size: NA; CDR3: CARGTETQYF; DNA: TGTGCCAGGGGGACTGAGACCCAGTACTTC
V: TRBV19; J: TRBJ1-5; D: NA; size: NA; CDR3: CASSIAGSNQPQHF; DNA: TGTGCCAGTAGTATAGCAGGTAGCAATCAGCCCCAGCATTTT
V: TRBV11-1; J: TRBJ1-2; D: TRBD1; size: NA; CDR3: CASSEGQGYGYTF; DNA: TGTGCCAGCAGCGAGGGACAGGGCTATGGCTACACCTTC
V: TRBV5-6; J: TRBJ2-1; D: TRBD1; size: NA; CDR3: CASSRGGTGVNEQFF; DNA: TGTGCCAGCAGCCGGGGTGGGACAGGGGTAAATGAGCAGTTCTTC
V: TRBV4-1; J: TRBJ2-7; D: NA; size: NA; CDR3: CASSQDFGGEQYF; DNA: TGCGCCAGCAGCCAAGATTTCGGCGGGGAGCAGTACTTC
V: TRBV4-1; J: TRBJ1-2; D: TRBD1; size: NA; CDR3: CASSVTGVGGGYTF; DNA: TGCGCCAGCAGCGTAACAGGGGTAGGCGGCGGCTACACCTTC
V: TRBV19; J: TRBJ2-1; D: TRBD2; size: NA; CDR3: CASSILAGDDEQFF; DNA: TGTGCCAGTAGTATTCTAGCGGGAGATGATGAGCAGTTCTTC
V: TRBV2; J: TRBJ1-1; D: TRBD1; size: once; CDR3: CASRRYRGAMNTEAFF; DNA: TGTGCCAGCAGGCGGTACAGGGGAGCTATGAACACTGAAGCTTTCTTT
V: TRBV5-4; J: TRBJ2-1; D: TRBD2; size: NA; CDR3: CASSSSGTSGYNEQFF; DNA: TGTGCCAGCAGCTCCTCTGGGACTAGCGGGTACAATGAGCAGTTCTTC
V: TRBV29-1; J: TRBJ1-1; D: NA; size: once; CDR3: CSVEDGGNTEAFF; DNA: TGCAGCGTTGAAGATGGAGGGAACACTGAAGCTTTCTTT
V: TRBV5-1; J: TRBJ1-4; D: NA; size: NA; CDR3: CASSLVAGETTTNEKLFF; DNA: TGCGCCAGCAGCTTGGTGGCAGGAGAGACTACAACTAATGAAAAACTGTTTTTT
V: TRBV30; J: TRBJ2-5; D: TRBD1; size: NA; CDR3: CAWSAGGIETQYF; DNA: TGTGCCTGGAGTGCAGGGGGTATAGAGACCCAGTACTTC
V: TRBV11-3; J: TRBJ2-1; D: TRBD1; size: NA; CDR3: CASNGGQGTTNEQFF; DNA: TGTGCCAGCAACGGGGGACAGGGGACCACCAATGAGCAGTTCTTC
V: TRBV5-1; J: TRBJ1-2; D: NA; size: NA; CDR3: CASSLSQGGGYTF; DNA: TGCGCCAGCAGCTTGTCGCAGGGAGGGGGCTACACCTTC
V: TRBV7-2; J: TRBJ2-3; D: NA; size: NA; CDR3: CASSLHLGASTDTQYF; DNA: TGTGCCAGCAGTCTACACTTAGGAGCTAGCACAGATACGCAGTATTTT
V: TRBV6-5; J: TRBJ1-5; D: NA; size: NA; CDR3: CASSRHRYSNQPQHF; DNA: TGTGCCAGCAGTCGTCACAGATATAGCAATCAGCCCCAGCATTTT
V: TRBV27; J: TRBJ1-5; D: NA; size: NA; CDR3: CASSFQYSNQPQHF; DNA: TGTGCCAGCAGTTTCCAGTATAGCAATCAGCCCCAGCATTTT
V: TRBV7-9; J: TRBJ2-1; D: NA; size: NA; CDR3: CASSAPTRGDNEQFF; DNA: TGTGCCAGCAGCGCCCCGACTAGAGGAGACAATGAGCAGTTCTTC
V: TRBV5-1; J: TRBJ2-2; D: NA; size: few; CDR3: CASSLNREPTGELFF; DNA: TGCGCCAGCAGCTTGAATAGGGAGCCGACCGGGGAGCTGTTTTTT
V: TRBV29-1; J: TRBJ1-2; D: TRBD1; size: NA; CDR3: CSVAPPGQPGGYTF; DNA: TGCAGCGTCGCACCCCCGGGACAGCCTGGCGGCTACACCTTC
V: TRBV2; J: TRBJ2-3; D: TRBD1; size: NA; CDR3: CASRTGTGTDTQYF; DNA: TGTGCCAGCAGAACCGGGACAGGCACAGATACGCAGTATTTT
V: TRBV2; J: TRBJ1-4; D: NA; size: few; CDR3: CASSALRKLFF; DNA: TGTGCCAGCAGTGCACTTAGAAAACTGTTTTTT
V: TRBV7-9; J: TRBJ2-3; D: NA; size: NA; CDR3: CASQAGVGDTQYF; DNA: TGTGCCAGTCAAGCCGGAGTTGGGGATACGCAGTATTTT
V: TRBV6-2/TRBV6-3; J: TRBJ1-6; D: NA; size: few; CDR3: CASSSVNSPLHF; DNA: TGTGCCAGCAGTTCCGTCAATTCACCCCTCCACTTT
V: TRBV5-1; J: TRBJ1-5; D: TRBD1; size: NA; CDR3: CASSAGTGDRPQHF; DNA: TGCGCCAGCAGCGCCGGGACAGGGGATCGTCCCCAGCATTTT
V: TRBV5-1; J: TRBJ2-7; D: TRBD1; size: once; CDR3: CASSLMPGQGTYEQYF; DNA: TGCGCCAGCAGCCTTATGCCGGGACAGGGAACATACGAGCAGTACTTC
V: TRBV5-5; J: TRBJ2-2; D: TRBD2; size: few; CDR3: CASSLPSGWLADNTGELFF; DNA: TGTGCCAGCAGCTTACCCTCTGGGTGGCTAGCGGATAACACCGGGGAGCTGTTTTTT
V: TRBV7-8; J: TRBJ2-3; D: NA; size: NA; CDR3: CASSLVRGTDTQYF; DNA: TGTGCCAGCAGCTTAGTTCGAGGGACAGATACGCAGTATTTT
V: TRBV5-3; J: TRBJ1-1; D: NA; size: NA; CDR3: CARSFGVEGRDSEAFF; DNA: TGTGCCAGAAGCTTCGGCGTTGAGGGCCGTGACTCTGAAGCTTTCTTT
V: TRBV7-6; J: TRBJ1-1; D: TRBD1; size: NA; CDR3: CASSLGTGGNTEAFF; DNA: TGTGCCAGCAGCTTAGGGACAGGGGGCAACACTGAAGCTTTCTTT
V: TRBV5-1; J: TRBJ1-1; D: TRBD1; size: NA; CDR3: CASSPTGGGTEAFF; DNA: TGCGCCAGCAGCCCTACAGGGGGTGGAACTGAAGCTTTCTTT
V: TRBV5-1; J: TRBJ2-7; D: NA; size: NA; CDR3: CASSFQGGYEQYF; DNA: TGCGCCAGCAGCTTCCAGGGCGGCTACGAGCAGTACTTC
V: TRBV7-9; J: TRBJ1-4; D: TRBD1; size: few; CDR3: CASSLSGTGGEKLFF; DNA: TGTGCCAGCAGCTTGTCTGGGACAGGGGGTGAAAAACTGTTTTTT
V: TRBV29-1; J: TRBJ2-5; D: NA; size: NA; CDR3: CSVGTEETQYF; DNA: TGCAGCGTTGGCACTGAAGAGACCCAGTACTTC
V: TRBV15; J: TRBJ1-4; D: TRBD1; size: NA; CDR3: CATSSYTRTGNEKLFF; DNA: TGTGCCACCAGCAGTTATACCCGGACAGGGAACGAAAAACTGTTTTTT
V: TRBV5-5; J: TRBJ2-1; D: TRBD1; size: NA; CDR3: CASSYGTGSYNEQFF; DNA: TGTGCCAGCAGCTACGGGACAGGGTCCTACAATGAGCAGTTCTTC
V: TRBV9; J: TRBJ1-4; D: NA; size: few; CDR3: CASSPQWRATNEKLFF; DNA: TGTGCCAGCAGCCCCCAGTGGAGAGCAACTAATGAAAAACTGTTTTTT
V: TRBV30; J: TRBJ2-1; D: NA; size: NA; CDR3: CAWSRGLVDEQFF; DNA: TGTGCCTGGAGTCGGGGGTTAGTCGATGAGCAGTTCTTC
V: TRBV7-9; J: TRBJ1-1; D: TRBD1; size: few; CDR3: CASSFLRQGGFTEAFF; DNA: TGTGCCAGCAGCTTCCTCAGACAGGGGGGTTTTACTGAAGCTTTCTTT
V: TRBV5-8; J: TRBJ1-1; D: NA; size: NA; CDR3: CASSHIAAFF; DNA: TGTGCCAGCAGCCACATCGCCGCTTTCTTT
V: TRBV28; J: TRBJ2-7; D: NA; size: NA; CDR3: CASTSPLPGRYEQYF; DNA: TGTGCCAGCACCTCCCCCCTCCCAGGGCGGTACGAGCAGTACTTC
V: TRBV27; J: TRBJ1-1; D: NA; size: NA; CDR3: CASKHPNTEAFF; DNA: TGTGCCAGCAAACATCCGAACACTGAAGCTTTCTTT
V: TRBV5-1; J: TRBJ2-6; D: TRBD1; size: NA; CDR3: CASSLRTGNSGANVLTF; DNA: TGCGCCAGCAGCTTGAGGACAGGGAACTCTGGGGCCAACGTCCTGACTTTC
V: TRBV19; J: TRBJ1-1; D: TRBD1; size: NA; CDR3: CASGPGTANTEAFF; DNA: TGTGCCAGCGGACCCGGGACAGCTAACACTGAAGCTTTCTTT
V: TRBV11-2; J: TRBJ1-1; D: NA; size: once; CDR3: CASSLGSGLHTEAFF; DNA: TGTGCCAGCAGCTTAGGATCCGGTCTACACACTGAAGCTTTCTTT
V: TRBV7-9; J: TRBJ2-2; D: TRBD1; size: NA; CDR3: CASSLRTGGGELFF; DNA: TGTGCCAGCAGCTTACGGACAGGGGGCGGGGAGCTGTTTTTT